Listed below are T cell receptor beta chains from one sample, sequenced in a study of blood T cell repertoires in COVID-19. Sequencing used immunoSEQ multiplex PCR; TCRdb keeps in-frame clones, though not all of them. The data show roughly 280,000 clones, with roughly 91% seen just once and roughly 1.9% held by the top ten. Source material: PBMCs or T cells enriched from blood (not recorded which). All receptors derive from a woman in her sixties or seventies who had recovered from COVID-19. CDR3s include the opening cysteine and the closing phenylalanine or tryptophan. A D gene is named only where the DNA matches it firmly. Size is stated for part of the rows, as once, few or many counts, or as a class when the clone is expanded.

D: NA; V: TRBV10-2; J: TRBJ2-1; size: NA; DNA: TGCGCCAGCAGATCATCACTTAAAGAGAGGGCTAACAATGAGCAGTTCTTC; CDR3: CASRSSLKERANNEQFF
D: TRBD1; V: TRBV4-1; J: TRBJ1-1; size: NA; DNA: TGCGCCAGCAGCCTTGGACAGGGTAGGACTGAAGCTTTCTTT; CDR3: CASSLGQGRTEAFF
D: TRBD1; V: TRBV5-6; J: TRBJ2-3; size: NA; DNA: TGTGCCAGCAGCTTGGCGGAGGACAGGGGGAGTTGGTGGACAGATACGCAGTATTTT; CDR3: CASSLAEDRGSWWTDTQYF
D: NA; V: TRBV7-9; J: TRBJ1-1; size: NA; DNA: TGTGCCAGCAGCCCACCCACAGGGTTTAGCGCTGAAGCTTTCTTT; CDR3: CASSPPTGFSAEAFF
D: NA; V: TRBV30; J: TRBJ2-2; size: NA; DNA: NA; CDR3: CAWSPGPGSCFF
D: TRBD1; V: TRBV29-1; J: TRBJ2-2; size: once; DNA: TGCAGCGTTGAATCCCCGGGACAGGGGGCTCGCGGGGAGCTGTTTTTT; CDR3: CSVESPGQGARGELFF
D: NA; V: TRBV9; J: TRBJ2-7; size: NA; DNA: TGTGCCAGCAGCGAGGTCAGGGAGCAGTACTTC; CDR3: CASSEVREQYF
D: NA; V: TRBV3-1/TRBV3-2; J: TRBJ2-2; size: NA; DNA: TGTGCCAGCAGCCCAAGTTGGGGCATTCCGAACACCGGGGAGCTGTTTTTT; CDR3: CASSPSWGIPNTGELFF
D: NA; V: TRBV20-1; J: TRBJ1-6; size: NA; DNA: TGCAGTGCTAGTAGGAAGGGGGTTAATTCACCCCTCCACTTT; CDR3: CSASRKGVNSPLHF
D: NA; V: TRBV28; J: TRBJ2-7; size: NA; DNA: TGTGCCAGCAGCGGTCGGCCCCCGGGGGACTACGAGCAGTACTTC; CDR3: CASSGRPPGDYEQYF
D: NA; V: TRBV12-3/TRBV12-4; J: TRBJ2-1; size: NA; DNA: TGTGCCAGCAGGGGGGGCAATGAGCAGTTCTTC; CDR3: CASRGGNEQFF
D: TRBD1; V: TRBV11-1; J: TRBJ1-1; size: NA; DNA: TGTGCCAGCAGCCTAGACAGGGGCTCTGAAGCTTTCTTT; CDR3: CASSLDRGSEAFF
D: TRBD1; V: TRBV7-9; J: TRBJ1-2; size: NA; DNA: TGTGCCAGCAGCTTTGGACAGGGGGCGTACTATGGCTACACCTTC; CDR3: CASSFGQGAYYGYTF
D: NA; V: TRBV3-1/TRBV3-2; J: TRBJ1-1; size: NA; DNA: TGTGCCAGCAGCCAGCCTTCTCGGGGGATAGGCACTGAAGCTTTCTTT; CDR3: CASSQPSRGIGTEAFF
D: TRBD1; V: TRBV6-5; J: TRBJ2-7; size: NA; DNA: TGTGCCAGCAGAATGTCGACAGGGGCCTACGAGCAGTACTTC; CDR3: CASRMSTGAYEQYF
D: NA; V: TRBV9; J: TRBJ2-1; size: NA; DNA: TGTGCCAGCAGCGTGGGGGGTAAATACAATGAGCAGTTCTTC; CDR3: CASSVGGKYNEQFF
D: NA; V: TRBV28; J: TRBJ1-1; size: NA; DNA: TGTGCCAGCAGTTTGGGTCAGGGGAAAGCTTTCTTT; CDR3: CASSLGQGKAFF
D: TRBD1; V: TRBV18; J: TRBJ1-5; size: few; DNA: TGTGCCAGCTCACCCGGACAGGGGGTATTGCAGCCCCAGCATTTT; CDR3: CASSPGQGVLQPQHF
D: NA; V: TRBV5-6; J: TRBJ2-2; size: NA; DNA: TGTGCCAGCAGCCTTGCGCTTCTGGCAGGCGACACCGGGGAGCTGTTTTTT; CDR3: CASSLALLAGDTGELFF
D: TRBD2; V: TRBV19; J: TRBJ2-1; size: NA; DNA: TGTGCCAGTAGTATCTTCGGGAGGGACAATGAGCAGTTCTTC; CDR3: CASSIFGRDNEQFF
D: NA; V: TRBV7-9; J: TRBJ2-7; size: NA; DNA: TGTGCCAGCACCGCAGGGGTGGACTACGAGCAGTACTTC; CDR3: CASTAGVDYEQYF
D: TRBD2; V: TRBV10-1; J: TRBJ2-1; size: NA; DNA: TGCGCCAGCAGTGAAGCTAGCGGGGTGTTTAATGAGCAGTTCTTC; CDR3: CASSEASGVFNEQFF
D: NA; V: TRBV30; J: TRBJ1-1; size: NA; DNA: TGTGCCTGGAGCAGGGTTGCTGGCACTGAAGCTTTCTTT; CDR3: CAWSRVAGTEAFF
D: TRBD1; V: TRBV19; J: TRBJ1-4; size: once; DNA: TGTGCCAGTAGTATCCTAGGACAGGTTGAAAAACTGTTTTTT; CDR3: CASSILGQVEKLFF
D: NA; V: TRBV7-5; J: TRBJ1-2; size: NA; DNA: TGTGCCAGAAGCTATCAATCTGGCTACACCTTC; CDR3: CARSYQSGYTF
D: NA; V: TRBV15; J: TRBJ1-3; size: NA; DNA: TGTGCCACCAGCAGTAGGGAGTACATGAACACCATATATTTT; CDR3: CATSSREYMNTIYF
D: NA; V: TRBV7-2; J: TRBJ1-1; size: NA; DNA: TGTGCCAGCAGCCCCTGGTCAGGGAGGGCCACTGAAGCTTTCTTT; CDR3: CASSPWSGRATEAFF